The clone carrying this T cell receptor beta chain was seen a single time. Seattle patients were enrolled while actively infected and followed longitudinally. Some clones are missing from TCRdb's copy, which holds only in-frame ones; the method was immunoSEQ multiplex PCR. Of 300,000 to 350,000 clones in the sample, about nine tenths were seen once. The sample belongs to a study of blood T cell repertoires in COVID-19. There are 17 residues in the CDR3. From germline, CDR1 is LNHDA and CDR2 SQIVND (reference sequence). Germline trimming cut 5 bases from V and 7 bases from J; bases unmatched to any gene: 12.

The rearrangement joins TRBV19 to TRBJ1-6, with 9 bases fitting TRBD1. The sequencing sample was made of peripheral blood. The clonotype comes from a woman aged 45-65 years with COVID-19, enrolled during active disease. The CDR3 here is CASSPGGDRERNSPLHF. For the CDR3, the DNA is TGTGCCAGTAGTCCAGGGGGGGACAGGGAACGGAATTCACCCCTCCACTTT.